The 17 T cell receptor beta chains below were found in one sample sequenced in a study of T cell responses to AZD1222 COVID-19 vaccine. Sequenced by immunoSEQ multiplex PCR; TCRdb stores in-frame clones only, minus some. The top ten hold about 1.4% of the sample, which has about 180,000 clones, approximately 90% seen once. The sequences come from peripheral blood, collected on day 0 of AZD1222 vaccination. The receptors stem from an adult in good health.

V is TRBV30 and J is TRBJ1-5; D is unresolved. The CDR3 runs 13 residues. V lost 2 bases, J lost 3 bases, and 8 bases lay in between. CDR1 is GTSNPN, CDR2 SVGIG, per germline (reference sequence). The CDR3 sequence is CAWSSDFNQPQHF. The CDR3 region has the DNA TGTGCCTGGAGTTCTGATTTCAATCAGCCCCAGCATTTT.

The rearrangement uses TRBV5-4 and TRBJ1-2, with 7 bases aligning to TRBD1. The germline V gene encodes CDR1 SGHNT and CDR2 YYREEE (reference sequence). V shed 5 bases and J 1 base; nucleotides not matched to a gene: 14. This CDR3 has 17 residues. The CDR3: CASRKGVTGNFNYGYTF. Here the CDR3 DNA reads TGTGCCAGCAGGAAGGGGGTGACAGGGAACTTTAACTATGGCTACACCTTC.

The table lists this clone with a count of one. The chain links TRBV28 to TRBJ1-6; D unresolved. V gave up 5 bases and J gave up 12 bases, with 14 bases separating them. Per germline, CDR1 MDHEN and CDR2 SYDVKM. The CDR3 has 13 residues. In DNA form, the CDR3 reads TGTGCCAGCAGTCCCTCCAATCCTCTACCCCTCCACTTT. Its translation is CASSPSNPLPLHF. Looking up the rest from reference TRBV28 and TRBJ1-6 gives the full variable domain: DVKVTQSSRYLVKRTGEKVFLECVQDMDHENMFWYRQDPGLGLRLIYFSYDVKMKEKGDIPEGYSVSREKKERFSLILESASTNQTSMYLCASSPSNPLPLHFGNGTRLTVT.

This chain joins TRBV3-1 (or the pseudogene TRBV3-2) and TRBJ2-1; 10 nucleotides line up with TRBD2. The CDR3 length is 17 residues. The ends lost 8 bases at V and 8 bases at J; junction bases unmatched: 18. The germline V gene encodes CDR1 LGHDT and CDR2 YNNKEL (reference sequence). The CDR3 reads CASAPTLAGAPGYEQFF. Written as DNA, the CDR3 is TGTGCCAGCGCGCCAACCCTAGCGGGGGCCCCCGGGTATGAGCAGTTCTTC.

The chain links TRBV5-1 to TRBJ2-1; D remains unclear. From germline, CDR1 is SGHRS and CDR2 YFSETQ. V lost 0 bases to trimming and J lost 2 bases, with 12 bases between them. This CDR3 has 16 residues. CDR3 residues: CASSLDVYSPYNEQFF. The CDR3 DNA is TGCGCCAGCAGCTTGGATGTGTACTCACCCTACAATGAGCAGTTCTTC.

The DNA for the CDR3 is TGTGCCAGCAGCCCTAGTAGGGGATCTGGAAACACCATATATTTT. The encoded protein is CASSPSRGSGNTIYF. The chain joins TRBV7-2 to TRBJ1-3; possible D gene TRBD1, 5 bases. The CDR3 has 15 amino acids. The V end was cut by 5 bases, the J end by 1 base, with 12 bases between. Germline assignment: CDR1 SGHTA and CDR2 FQGNSA.

This clone appeared once. The chain couples TRBV7-2 to TRBJ1-2; 8 bases align to TRBD1. Unmatched junction bases numbered 4, after V lost 2 bases and J lost 8 bases. CDR3 length equals 13 residues. Germline values: CDR1 SGHTA, CDR2 FQGNSA. CDR3 DNA sequence: TGTGCCAGCAGCTTACTCCGGGACAGGGGCTACACCTTC. It is translated as CASSLLRDRGYTF.

V is TRBV5-1 and J is TRBJ2-1, with D possibly being TRBD1 (5 bases). Trimming removed 4 bases from V and 3 bases from J, with 20 bases in between. CDR1 is SGHRS and CDR2 is YFSETQ in the germline V gene. The CDR3 covers 17 residues. The CDR3 DNA is TGCGCCAGCAGCCGCGGTGGGGCTACCCTTATCTACAATGAGCAGTTCTTC. This sequence encodes CASSRGGATLIYNEQFF.

This chain connects TRBV21-1 to TRBJ1-3; TRBD1 is the table's D call, not checked against the DNA. TRBV21-1 is tagged as a pseudogene. This CDR3 contains 17 residues. The DNA of the CDR3 is TGTGCCAGCAGCACGGGGACAGGGGGCATAGAGGGAAACACCATATATTTT. Amino acids: CASSTGTGGIEGNTIYF.

The chain recombines TRBV5-1 with TRBJ2-7, with D possibly being TRBD1 or TRBD2 (7 bases each). Trimming cost V 4 bases and J 0 bases, with 14 bases left between them. Germline values: CDR1 SGHRS, CDR2 YFSETQ. The CDR3 length is 15 residues. CDR3 DNA: TGCGCCAGCAGCGAAGCGGGACAGATCTCCTACGAGCAGTACTTC. Translated: CASSEAGQISYEQYF.

The V gene is TRBV18, the J gene TRBJ2-7, with 10 bases that match TRBD1. From germline, CDR1 is KGHSH and CDR2 LQKENI. The CDR3 is 14 residues long. Trimming cost V 3 bases and J 2 bases; bases outside gene matches: 1. The CDR3 DNA reads TGTGCCAGCTCACCGGGACAGGGGACCTACGAGCAGTACTTC. It is translated as CASSPGQGTYEQYF.

The chain employs TRBV18 and TRBJ1-5; D remains unclear. Germline V lookup: CDR1 KGHSH, CDR2 LQKENI. The CDR3 covers 15 residues. With 3 bases removed from V and 0 bases from J, the gap between germline ends came to 9 bases. As DNA, the CDR3 is TGTGCCAGCTCACCGAACAGAGATAGCAATCAGCCCCAGCATTTT. It yields the protein CASSPNRDSNQPQHF.

The chain combines TRBV7-9 with TRBJ1-2; perhaps TRBD1 as D (6 bases). V lost 8 bases to trimming and J lost 7 bases, with 20 bases between them. The germline V gene encodes CDR1 SEHNR and CDR2 FQNEAQ (reference sequence). The CDR3 has 14 residues. CDR3 loop: CASQSLYRAAGYTF. The CDR3 coding sequence is TGTGCCAGCCAAAGCCTATACAGGGCCGCTGGCTACACCTTC.

The CDR3 bases are TGTGCCAGCAGTGTAAACTATGGCTACACCTTC. It encodes CASSVNYGYTF. The chain has TRBV12-3 or TRBV12-4 and TRBJ1-2; no firm D call. V gave up 5 bases and J gave up 2 bases, with 3 bases separating them. The CDR3 has 11 amino acids.

The V gene is TRBV6-5, the J gene TRBJ1-1; the D is unclear. Germline V gene lookup returns CDR1 MNHEY and CDR2 SVGAGI. The V gene lost 2 bases and the J gene lost 5 bases, with 18 bases spanning the gap. There are 16 residues in the CDR3. CDR3 amino acids: CASSYAPVRPRTEAFF. CDR3 nucleotide sequence: TGTGCCAGCAGTTACGCTCCGGTAAGGCCGCGGACTGAAGCTTTCTTT.

This chain links TRBV25-1 with TRBJ1-5; 9 bases align to TRBD1. This CDR3 contains 13 residues. Germline CDR1 is MGHDK and CDR2 is SYGVNS. V lost 6 bases, J lost 6 bases, and 3 bases stayed unmatched. CDR3 DNA: TGTGCCAGCAGCACAGGGGGCGGTCAGCCCCAGCATTTT. Translation gives CASSTGGGQPQHF.

This clone was detected a few times. The chain recombines TRBV6-6 with TRBJ1-4, with TRBD1 as a possible D gene (5 bases). This CDR3 comprises 12 residues. CDR1 is MNHNY, CDR2 SVGAGI, per germline (reference sequence). The V gene lost 6 bases and the J gene lost 7 bases, with 9 bases spanning the gap. CDR3 nucleotide sequence: TGTGCCAGCAGGGCGGGGCCTGAAAAACTGTTTTTT. It yields the protein CASRAGPEKLFF.